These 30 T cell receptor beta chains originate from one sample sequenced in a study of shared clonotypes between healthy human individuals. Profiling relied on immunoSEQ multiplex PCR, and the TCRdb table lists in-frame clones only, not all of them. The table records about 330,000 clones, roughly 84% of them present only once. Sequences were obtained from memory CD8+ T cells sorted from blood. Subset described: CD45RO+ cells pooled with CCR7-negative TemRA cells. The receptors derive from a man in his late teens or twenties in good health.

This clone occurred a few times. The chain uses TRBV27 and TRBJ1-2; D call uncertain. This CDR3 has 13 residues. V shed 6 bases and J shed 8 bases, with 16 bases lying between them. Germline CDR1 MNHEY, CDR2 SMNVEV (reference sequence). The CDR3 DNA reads TGTGCCAGCAGGCCCGAGGGTTTGAAGGGCTACACCTTC. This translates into CASRPEGLKGYTF.

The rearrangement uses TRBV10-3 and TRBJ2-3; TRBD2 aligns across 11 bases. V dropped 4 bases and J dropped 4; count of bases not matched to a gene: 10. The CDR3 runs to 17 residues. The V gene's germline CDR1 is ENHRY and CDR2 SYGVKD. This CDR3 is CAISANQLAGVPDTQYF. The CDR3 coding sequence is TGTGCCATCAGTGCGAATCAACTAGCGGGAGTTCCAGATACGCAGTATTTT.

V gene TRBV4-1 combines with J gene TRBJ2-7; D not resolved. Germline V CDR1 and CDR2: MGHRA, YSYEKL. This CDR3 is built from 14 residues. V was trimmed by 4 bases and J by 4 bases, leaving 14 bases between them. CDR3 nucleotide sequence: TGCGCCAGCAGCCGGTCAAAGGGTCCGTACGAGCAGTACTTC. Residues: CASSRSKGPYEQYF.

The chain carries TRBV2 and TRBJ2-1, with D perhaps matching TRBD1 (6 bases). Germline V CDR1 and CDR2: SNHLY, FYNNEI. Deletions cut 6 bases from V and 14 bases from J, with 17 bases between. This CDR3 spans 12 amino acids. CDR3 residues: CASRDTGTREFF. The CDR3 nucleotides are TGTGCCAGCAGGGATACCGGGACAAGGGAGTTCTTC.

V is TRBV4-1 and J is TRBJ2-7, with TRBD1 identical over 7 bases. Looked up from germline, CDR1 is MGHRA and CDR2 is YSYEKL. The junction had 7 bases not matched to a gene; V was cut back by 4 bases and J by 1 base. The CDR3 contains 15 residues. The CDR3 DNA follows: TGCGCCAGCAGCCCCCGCGGCAGGGGGTCCTACGAGCAGTACTTC. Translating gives CASSPRGRGSYEQYF.

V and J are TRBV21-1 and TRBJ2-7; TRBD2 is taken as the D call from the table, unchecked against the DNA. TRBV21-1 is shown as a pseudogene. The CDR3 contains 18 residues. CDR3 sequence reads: CASSKAGLGTRCYYEQYF. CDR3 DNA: TGTGCCAGCAGCAAAGCAGGTCTTGGGACTAGATGCTACTACGAGCAGTACTTC.

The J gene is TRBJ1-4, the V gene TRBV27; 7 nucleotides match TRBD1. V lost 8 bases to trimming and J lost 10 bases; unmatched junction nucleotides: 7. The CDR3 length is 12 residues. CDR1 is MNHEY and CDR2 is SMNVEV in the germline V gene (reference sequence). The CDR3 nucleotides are TGTGCCAGCGGCCCGACAGGGACAAAACTGTTTTTT. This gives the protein CASGPTGTKLFF.

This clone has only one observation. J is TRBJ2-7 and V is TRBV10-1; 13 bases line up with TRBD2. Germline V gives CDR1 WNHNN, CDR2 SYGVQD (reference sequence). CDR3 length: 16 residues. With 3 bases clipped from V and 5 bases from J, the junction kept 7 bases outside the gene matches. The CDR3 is CASSEGTSGIRNEQYF. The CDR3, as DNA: TGCGCCAGCAGTGAAGGGACTAGCGGGATTCGGAACGAGCAGTACTTC.

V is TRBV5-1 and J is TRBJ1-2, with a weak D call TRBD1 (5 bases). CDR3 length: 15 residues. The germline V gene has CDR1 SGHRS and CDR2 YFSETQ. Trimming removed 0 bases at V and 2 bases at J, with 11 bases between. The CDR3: CASSLAQGGNYGYTF. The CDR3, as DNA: TGCGCCAGCAGCTTGGCGCAGGGAGGGAACTATGGCTACACCTTC.

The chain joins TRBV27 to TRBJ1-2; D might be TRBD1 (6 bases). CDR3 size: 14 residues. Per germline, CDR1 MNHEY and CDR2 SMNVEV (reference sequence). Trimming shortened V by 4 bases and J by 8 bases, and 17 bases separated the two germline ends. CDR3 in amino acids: CASSSLFYRDGYTF. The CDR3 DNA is TGTGCCAGCAGTTCCCTTTTTTACAGGGACGGCTACACCTTC.

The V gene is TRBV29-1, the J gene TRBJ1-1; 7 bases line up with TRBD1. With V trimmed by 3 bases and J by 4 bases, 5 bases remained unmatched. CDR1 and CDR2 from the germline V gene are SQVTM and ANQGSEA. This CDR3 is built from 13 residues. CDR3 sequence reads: CSVEWDSLTEAFF. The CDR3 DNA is TGCAGCGTTGAGTGGGACAGTCTCACTGAAGCTTTCTTT.

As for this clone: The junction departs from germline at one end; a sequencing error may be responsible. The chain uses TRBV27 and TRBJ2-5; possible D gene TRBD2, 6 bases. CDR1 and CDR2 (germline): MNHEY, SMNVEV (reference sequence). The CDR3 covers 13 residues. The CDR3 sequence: CAIRVAGGETQYF. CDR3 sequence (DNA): TGCGCGATTAGAGTGGCCGGAGGGGAGACCCAGTACTTC.

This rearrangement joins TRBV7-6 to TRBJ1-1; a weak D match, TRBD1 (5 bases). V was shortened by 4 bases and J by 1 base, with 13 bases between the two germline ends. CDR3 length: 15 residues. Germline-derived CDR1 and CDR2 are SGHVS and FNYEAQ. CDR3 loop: CASSYYTGTNTEAFF. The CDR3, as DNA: TGTGCCAGCAGCTATTACACCGGGACGAACACTGAAGCTTTCTTT.

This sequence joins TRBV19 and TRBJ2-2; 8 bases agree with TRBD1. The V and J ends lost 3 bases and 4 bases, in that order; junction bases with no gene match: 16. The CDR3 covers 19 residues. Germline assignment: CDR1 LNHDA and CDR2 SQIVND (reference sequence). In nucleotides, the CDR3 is TGTGCCAGTAGTATTCTGGGGGAGACAGGGGTTCGCCTCACCGGGGAGCTGTTTTTT. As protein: CASSILGETGVRLTGELFF.

The CDR3 DNA is TGTGCCAGCAGCCCGGGACAGGCGCTTGAAGCTTTCTTT. It translates to CASSPGQALEAFF. J is TRBJ1-1 and V is TRBV9; 8 bases are shared with TRBD1. The V gene end was trimmed by 4 bases and the J gene end by 7 bases; junction bases not matched to a gene: 6. CDR3 length: 13 amino acids. Germline-derived CDR1 and CDR2 are SGDLS and YYNGEE.

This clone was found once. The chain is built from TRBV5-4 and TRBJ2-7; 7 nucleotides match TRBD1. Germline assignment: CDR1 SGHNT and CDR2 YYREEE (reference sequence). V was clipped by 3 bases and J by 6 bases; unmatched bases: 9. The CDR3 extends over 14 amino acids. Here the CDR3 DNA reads TGTGCCAGCAGCTCACCCAAGACAGGGCGCGAGCAGTACTTC. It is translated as CASSSPKTGREQYF. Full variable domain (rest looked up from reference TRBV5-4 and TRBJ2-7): ETGVTQSPTHLIKTRGQQVTLRCSSQSGHNTVSWYQQALGQGPQFIFQYYREEENGRGNFPPRFSGLQFPNYSSELNVNALELDDSALYLCASSSPKTGREQYFGPGTRLTVT.

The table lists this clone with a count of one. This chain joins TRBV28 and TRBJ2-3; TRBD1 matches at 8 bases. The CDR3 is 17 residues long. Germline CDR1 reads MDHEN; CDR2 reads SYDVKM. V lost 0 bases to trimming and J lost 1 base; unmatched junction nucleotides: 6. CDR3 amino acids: CASSLWQGAYGTDTQYF. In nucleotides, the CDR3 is TGTGCCAGCAGTTTATGGCAGGGGGCCTATGGCACAGATACGCAGTATTTT.

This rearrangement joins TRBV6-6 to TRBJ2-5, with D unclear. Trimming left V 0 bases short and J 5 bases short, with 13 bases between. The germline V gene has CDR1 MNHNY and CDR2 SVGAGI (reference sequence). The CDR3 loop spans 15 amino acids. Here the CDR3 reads CASSYSISLSETQYF. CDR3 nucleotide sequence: TGTGCCAGCAGTTACTCGATTAGCCTAAGCGAGACCCAGTACTTC.

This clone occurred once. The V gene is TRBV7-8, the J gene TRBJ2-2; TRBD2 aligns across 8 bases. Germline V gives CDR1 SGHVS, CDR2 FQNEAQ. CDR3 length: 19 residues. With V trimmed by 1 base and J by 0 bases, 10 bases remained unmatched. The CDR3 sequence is CASSLEVLAGTTNTGELFF. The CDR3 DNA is TGTGCCAGCAGCTTAGAGGTCTTAGCGGGAACAACGAACACCGGGGAGCTGTTTTTT.

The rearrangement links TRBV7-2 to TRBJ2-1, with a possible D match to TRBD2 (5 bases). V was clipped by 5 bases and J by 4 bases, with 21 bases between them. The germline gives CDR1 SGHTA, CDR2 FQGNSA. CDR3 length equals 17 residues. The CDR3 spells CASSPPPGLQSYNEQFF. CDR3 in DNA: TGTGCCAGCAGCCCACCACCGGGGTTACAGAGTTACAATGAGCAGTTCTTC.

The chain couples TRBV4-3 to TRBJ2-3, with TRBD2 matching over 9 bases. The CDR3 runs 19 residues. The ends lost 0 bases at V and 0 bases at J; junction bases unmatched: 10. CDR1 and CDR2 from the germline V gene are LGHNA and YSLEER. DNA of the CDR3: TGCGCCAGCAGCCAAGAGGGAACTAGCGGGTCCTCTAGCACAGATACGCAGTATTTT. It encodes CASSQEGTSGSSSTDTQYF.

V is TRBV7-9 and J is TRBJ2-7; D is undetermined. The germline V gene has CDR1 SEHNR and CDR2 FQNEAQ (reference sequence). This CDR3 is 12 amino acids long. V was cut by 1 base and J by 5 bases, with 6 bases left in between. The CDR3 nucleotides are TGTGCCAGCAGCTTAGGACCGCACGAGCAGTACTTC. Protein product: CASSLGPHEQYF.

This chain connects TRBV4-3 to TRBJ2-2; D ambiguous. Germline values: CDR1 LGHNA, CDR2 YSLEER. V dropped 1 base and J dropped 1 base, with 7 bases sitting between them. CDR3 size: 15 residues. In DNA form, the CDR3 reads TGCGCCAGCAGCCAAGCACTGGGGAACACCGGGGAGCTGTTTTTT. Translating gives CASSQALGNTGELFF.

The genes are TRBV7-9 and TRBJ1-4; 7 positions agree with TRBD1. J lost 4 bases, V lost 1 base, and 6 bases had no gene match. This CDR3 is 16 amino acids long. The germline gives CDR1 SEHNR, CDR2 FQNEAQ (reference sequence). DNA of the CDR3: TGTGCCAGCAGCTTAGGGCAGGGGGAATATAATGAAAAACTGTTTTTT. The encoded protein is CASSLGQGEYNEKLFF.

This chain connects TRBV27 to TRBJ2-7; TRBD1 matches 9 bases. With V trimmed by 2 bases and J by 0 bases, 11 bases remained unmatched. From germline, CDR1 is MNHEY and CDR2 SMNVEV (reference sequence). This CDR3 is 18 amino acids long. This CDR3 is CASSLVGPGQGPSYEQYF. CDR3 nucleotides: TGTGCCAGCAGTTTAGTCGGCCCGGGACAGGGCCCCTCCTACGAGCAGTACTTC.

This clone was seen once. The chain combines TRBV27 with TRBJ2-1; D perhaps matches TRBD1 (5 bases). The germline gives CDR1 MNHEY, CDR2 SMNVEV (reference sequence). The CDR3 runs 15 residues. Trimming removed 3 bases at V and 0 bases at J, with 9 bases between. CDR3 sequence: CASSFRTPSYNEQFF. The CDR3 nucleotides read TGTGCCAGCAGTTTCCGGACACCCTCCTACAATGAGCAGTTCTTC.

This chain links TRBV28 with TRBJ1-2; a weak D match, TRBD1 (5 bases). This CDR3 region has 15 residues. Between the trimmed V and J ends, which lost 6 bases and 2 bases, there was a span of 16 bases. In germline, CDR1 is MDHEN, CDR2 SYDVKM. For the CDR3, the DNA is TGTGCCAGCAGCTTAAACAGGTTCGGGAACTATGGCTACACCTTC. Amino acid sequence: CASSLNRFGNYGYTF.

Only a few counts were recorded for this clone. The chain's CDR3 is CASRNEQGAGETQYF. CDR3 nucleotide sequence: TGTGCCAGCAGAAACGAACAGGGGGCTGGAGAGACCCAGTACTTC. This rearrangement joins TRBV5-7 to TRBJ2-5, with 9 bases fitting TRBD1. TRBV5-7 qualifies as an ORF whose function is uncertain. The CDR3 length is 15 residues. Trimming removed 5 bases from V and 4 bases from J; junction bases left unmatched: 9.

The CDR3 region has the DNA TGTGCCAGCAGTGAATGGGGGTTGGACTATGGCTACACCTTC. Encoded protein: CASSEWGLDYGYTF. The chain joins TRBV6-1 to TRBJ1-2; maybe TRBD1 (5 bases). Germline CDR1 reads MNHNS; CDR2 reads SASEGT. The V and J ends lost 2 bases and 3 bases respectively, with 10 bases between them. CDR3 length equals 14 residues.

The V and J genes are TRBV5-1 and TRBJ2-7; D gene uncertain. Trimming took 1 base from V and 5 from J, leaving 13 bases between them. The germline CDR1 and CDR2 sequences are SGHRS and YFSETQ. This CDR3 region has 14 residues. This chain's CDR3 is CASSLYAERDEQYF. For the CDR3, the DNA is TGCGCCAGCAGCTTGTATGCGGAACGAGACGAGCAGTACTTC.